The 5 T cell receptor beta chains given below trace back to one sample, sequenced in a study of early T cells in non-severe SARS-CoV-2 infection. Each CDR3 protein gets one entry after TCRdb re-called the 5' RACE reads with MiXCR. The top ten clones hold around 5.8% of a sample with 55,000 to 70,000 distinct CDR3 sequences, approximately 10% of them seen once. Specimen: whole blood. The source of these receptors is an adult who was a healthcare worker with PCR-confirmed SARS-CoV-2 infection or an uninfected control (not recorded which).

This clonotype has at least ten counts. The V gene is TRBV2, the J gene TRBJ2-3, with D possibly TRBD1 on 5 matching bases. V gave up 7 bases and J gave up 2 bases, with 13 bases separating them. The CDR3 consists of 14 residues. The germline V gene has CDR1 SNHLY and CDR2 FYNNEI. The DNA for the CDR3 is TGTGCCAGCATTAAGGACATAAACACAGATACGCAGTATTTT. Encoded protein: CASIKDINTDTQYF.

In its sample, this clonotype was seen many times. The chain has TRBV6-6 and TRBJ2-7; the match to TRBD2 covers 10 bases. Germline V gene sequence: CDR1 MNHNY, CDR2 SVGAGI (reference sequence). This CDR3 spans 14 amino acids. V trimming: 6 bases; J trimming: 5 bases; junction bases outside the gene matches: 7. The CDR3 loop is CASRPPGLANEQYF. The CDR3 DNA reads TGTGCCAGCAGGCCGCCGGGACTAGCGAACGAGCAGTACTTC.

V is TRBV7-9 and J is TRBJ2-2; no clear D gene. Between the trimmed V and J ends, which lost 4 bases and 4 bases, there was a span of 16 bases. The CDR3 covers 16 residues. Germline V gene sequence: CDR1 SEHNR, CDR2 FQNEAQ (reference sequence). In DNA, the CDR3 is TGTGCCAGCAGCTCAGAAATTGGACGGCTCACCGGGGAGCTGTTTTTT. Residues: CASSSEIGRLTGELFF.

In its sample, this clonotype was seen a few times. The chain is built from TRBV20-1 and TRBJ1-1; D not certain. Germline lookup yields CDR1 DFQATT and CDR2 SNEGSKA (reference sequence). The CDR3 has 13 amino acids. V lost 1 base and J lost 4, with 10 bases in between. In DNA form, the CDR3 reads TGCAGTGCTAGAGCGGGTCTGAGCACTGAAGCTTTCTTT. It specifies CSARAGLSTEAFF.

The CDR3 bases are TGTGCCAGCAGCCCAGGTAGCTCCTACAATGAGCAGTTCTTC. Translating it yields CASSPGSSYNEQFF. V usage is TRBV27 and J usage is TRBJ2-1; the D is unclear. Germline lookup yields CDR1 MNHEY and CDR2 SMNVEV (reference sequence). The CDR3 is 14 residues long. V was shortened by 6 bases and J by 0 bases, with 9 bases between the two germline ends.